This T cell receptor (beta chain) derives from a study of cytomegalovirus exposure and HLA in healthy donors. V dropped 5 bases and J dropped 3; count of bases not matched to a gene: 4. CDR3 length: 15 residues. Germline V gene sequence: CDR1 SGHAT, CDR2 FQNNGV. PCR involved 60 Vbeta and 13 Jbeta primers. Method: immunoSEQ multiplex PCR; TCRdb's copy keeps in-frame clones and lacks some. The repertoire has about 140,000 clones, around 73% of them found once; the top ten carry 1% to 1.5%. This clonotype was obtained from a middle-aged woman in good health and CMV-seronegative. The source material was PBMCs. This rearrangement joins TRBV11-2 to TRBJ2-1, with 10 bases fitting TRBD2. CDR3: CASSQTSGDYNEQFF. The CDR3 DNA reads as TGTGCCAGCAGCCAAACTAGCGGGGACTACAATGAGCAGTTCTTC.